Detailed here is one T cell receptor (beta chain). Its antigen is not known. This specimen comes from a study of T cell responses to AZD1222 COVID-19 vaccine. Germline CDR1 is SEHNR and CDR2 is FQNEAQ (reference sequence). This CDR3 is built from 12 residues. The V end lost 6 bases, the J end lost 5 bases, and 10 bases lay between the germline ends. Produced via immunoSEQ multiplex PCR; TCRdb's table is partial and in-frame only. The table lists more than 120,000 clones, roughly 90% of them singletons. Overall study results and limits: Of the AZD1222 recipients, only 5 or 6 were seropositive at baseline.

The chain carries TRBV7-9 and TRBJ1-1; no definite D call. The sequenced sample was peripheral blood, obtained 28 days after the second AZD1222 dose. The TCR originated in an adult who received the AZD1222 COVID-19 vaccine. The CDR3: CASSRTSTEAFF. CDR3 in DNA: TGTGCCAGCAGTAGAACGAGTACTGAAGCTTTCTTT.